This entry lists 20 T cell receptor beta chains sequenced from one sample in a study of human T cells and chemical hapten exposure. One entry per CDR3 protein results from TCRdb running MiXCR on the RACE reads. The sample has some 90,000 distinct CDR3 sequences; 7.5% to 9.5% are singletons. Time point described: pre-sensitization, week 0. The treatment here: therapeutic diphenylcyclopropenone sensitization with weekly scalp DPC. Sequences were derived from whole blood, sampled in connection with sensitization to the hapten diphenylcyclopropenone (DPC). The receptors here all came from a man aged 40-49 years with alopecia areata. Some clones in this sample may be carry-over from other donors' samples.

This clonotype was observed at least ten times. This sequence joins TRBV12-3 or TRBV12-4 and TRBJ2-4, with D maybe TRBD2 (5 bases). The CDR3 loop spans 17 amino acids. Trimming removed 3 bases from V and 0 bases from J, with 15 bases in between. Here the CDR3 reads CASSFSGVDSAKNIQYF. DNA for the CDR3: TGTGCCAGCAGTTTTTCCGGGGTAGACTCAGCCAAAAACATTCAGTACTTC.

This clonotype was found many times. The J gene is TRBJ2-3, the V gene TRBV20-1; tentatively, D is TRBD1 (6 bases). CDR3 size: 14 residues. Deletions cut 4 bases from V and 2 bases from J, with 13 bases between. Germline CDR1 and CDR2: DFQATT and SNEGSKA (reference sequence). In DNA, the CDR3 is TGCAGTGCTATCCCGGGACACCCCACAGATACGCAGTATTTT. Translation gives CSAIPGHPTDTQYF.

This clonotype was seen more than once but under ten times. The CDR3 loop reads CSVVMPGINIQYF. The DNA of the CDR3 is TGCAGCGTTGTGATGCCCGGTATAAACATTCAGTACTTC. The chain links TRBV29-1 to TRBJ2-4; no clear D gene. The CDR3 covers 13 residues. The germline gives CDR1 SQVTM, CDR2 ANQGSEA. Trimming stripped 4 bases from V and 6 bases from J, with 13 bases between.

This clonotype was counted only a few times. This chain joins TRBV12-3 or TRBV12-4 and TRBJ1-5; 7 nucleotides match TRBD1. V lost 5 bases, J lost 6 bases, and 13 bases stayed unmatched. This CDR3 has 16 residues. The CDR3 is CASSPSWSAGGQPQHF. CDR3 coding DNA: TGTGCCAGCAGTCCCTCCTGGTCCGCAGGGGGTCAGCCCCAGCATTTT.

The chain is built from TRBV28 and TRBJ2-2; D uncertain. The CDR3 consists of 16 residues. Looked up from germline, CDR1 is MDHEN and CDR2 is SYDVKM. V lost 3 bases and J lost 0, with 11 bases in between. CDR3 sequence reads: CASSLHRPSNTGELFF. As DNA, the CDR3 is TGTGCCAGCAGTTTGCACAGACCGTCGAACACCGGGGAGCTGTTTTTT.

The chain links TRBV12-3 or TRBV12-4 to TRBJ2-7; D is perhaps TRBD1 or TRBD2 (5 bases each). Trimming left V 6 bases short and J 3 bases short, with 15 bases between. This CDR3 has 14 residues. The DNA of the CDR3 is TGTGCCAGCAGCTTGGGACCGGGAAGCTACGAGCAGTACTTC. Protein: CASSLGPGSYEQYF.

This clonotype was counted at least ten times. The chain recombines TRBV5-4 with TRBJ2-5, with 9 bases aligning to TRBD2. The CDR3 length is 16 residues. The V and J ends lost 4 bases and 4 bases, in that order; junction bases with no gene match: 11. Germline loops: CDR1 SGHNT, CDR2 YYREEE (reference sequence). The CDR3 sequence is CASSPREGGRGETQYF. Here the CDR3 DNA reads TGTGCCAGCAGCCCGCGGGAGGGAGGGAGAGGAGAGACCCAGTACTTC.

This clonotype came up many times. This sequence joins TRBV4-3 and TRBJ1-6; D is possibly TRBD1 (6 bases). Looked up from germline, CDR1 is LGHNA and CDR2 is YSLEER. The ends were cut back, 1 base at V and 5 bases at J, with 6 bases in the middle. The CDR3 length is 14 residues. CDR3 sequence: CASSQGTDNSPLHF. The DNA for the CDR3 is TGCGCCAGCAGCCAAGGGACAGATAATTCACCCCTCCACTTT.

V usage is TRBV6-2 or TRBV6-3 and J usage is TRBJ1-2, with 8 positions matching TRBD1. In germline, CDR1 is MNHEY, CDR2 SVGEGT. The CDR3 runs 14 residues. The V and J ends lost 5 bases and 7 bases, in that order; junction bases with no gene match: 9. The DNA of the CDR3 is TGTGCCAGCAGTCTGACAGGGGAAAGAAGTGGCTACACCTTC. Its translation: CASSLTGERSGYTF.

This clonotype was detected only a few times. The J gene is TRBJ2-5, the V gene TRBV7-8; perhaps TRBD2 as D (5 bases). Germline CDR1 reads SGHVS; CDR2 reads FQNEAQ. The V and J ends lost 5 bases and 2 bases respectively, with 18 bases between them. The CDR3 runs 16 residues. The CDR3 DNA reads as TGTGCCAGCAGCCTCCGCTGGGCGGGCACGCAAGAGACCCAGTACTTC. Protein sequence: CASSLRWAGTQETQYF.

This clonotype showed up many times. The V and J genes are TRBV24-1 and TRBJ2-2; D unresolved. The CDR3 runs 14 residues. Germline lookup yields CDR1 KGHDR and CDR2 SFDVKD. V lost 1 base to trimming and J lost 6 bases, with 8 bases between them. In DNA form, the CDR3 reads TGTGCCACCAGTGATTTCGTATCGCCCGGGGAGCTGTTTTTT. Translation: CATSDFVSPGELFF.

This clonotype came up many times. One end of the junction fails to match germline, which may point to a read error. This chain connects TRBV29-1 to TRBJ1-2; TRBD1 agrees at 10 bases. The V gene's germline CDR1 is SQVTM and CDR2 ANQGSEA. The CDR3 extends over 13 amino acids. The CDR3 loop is CSAGQGRNDGYTF. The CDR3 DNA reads TGCAGCGCGGGACAGGGGCGTAACGATGGCTACACCTTC.

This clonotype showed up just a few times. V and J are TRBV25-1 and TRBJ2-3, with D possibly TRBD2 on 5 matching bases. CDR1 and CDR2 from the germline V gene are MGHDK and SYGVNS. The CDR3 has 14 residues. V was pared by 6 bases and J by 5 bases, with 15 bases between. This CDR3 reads CASSQPGFGDTQYF. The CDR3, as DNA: TGTGCCAGCAGCCAGCCGGGGTTCGGAGATACGCAGTATTTT.

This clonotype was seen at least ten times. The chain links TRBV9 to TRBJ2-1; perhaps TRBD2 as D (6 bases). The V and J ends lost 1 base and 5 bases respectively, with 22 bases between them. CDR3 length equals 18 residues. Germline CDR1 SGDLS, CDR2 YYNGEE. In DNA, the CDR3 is TGTGCCAGCAGCGTAAACTCTCTGGGGGGTAAATCGAACAATGAGCAGTTCTTC. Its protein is CASSVNSLGGKSNNEQFF.

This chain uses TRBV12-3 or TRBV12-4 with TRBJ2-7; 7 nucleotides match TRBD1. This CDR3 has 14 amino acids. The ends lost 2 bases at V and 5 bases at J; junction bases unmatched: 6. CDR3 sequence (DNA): TGTGCCAGCAGTTTAAGGGGGCGGGTGGACGAGCAGTACTTC. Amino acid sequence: CASSLRGRVDEQYF.

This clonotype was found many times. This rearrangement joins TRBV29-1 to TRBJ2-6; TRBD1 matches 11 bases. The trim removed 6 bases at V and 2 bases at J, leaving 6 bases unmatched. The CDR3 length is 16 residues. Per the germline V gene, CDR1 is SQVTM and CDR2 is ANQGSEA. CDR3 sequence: CSVTGQGATGANVLTF. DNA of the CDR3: TGCAGCGTAACCGGACAGGGGGCAACTGGGGCCAACGTCCTGACTTTC.

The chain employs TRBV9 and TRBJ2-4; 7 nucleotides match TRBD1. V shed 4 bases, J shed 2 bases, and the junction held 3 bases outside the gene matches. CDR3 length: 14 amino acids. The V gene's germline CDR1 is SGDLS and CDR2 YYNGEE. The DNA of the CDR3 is TGTGCCAGCAGCCCACAGGGGTCCAAAAACATTCAGTACTTC. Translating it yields CASSPQGSKNIQYF.

In nucleotides, the CDR3 is TGTGCCAGCAGTGAAGCCTCCGCTGGGGCCAACGTCCTGACTTTC. Translated, it gives CASSEASAGANVLTF. V usage is TRBV2 and J usage is TRBJ2-6; no firm D call. The germline V gene has CDR1 SNHLY and CDR2 FYNNEI. This CDR3 is built from 15 residues. The V end lost 0 bases, the J end lost 2 bases, and 5 bases lay between the germline ends.

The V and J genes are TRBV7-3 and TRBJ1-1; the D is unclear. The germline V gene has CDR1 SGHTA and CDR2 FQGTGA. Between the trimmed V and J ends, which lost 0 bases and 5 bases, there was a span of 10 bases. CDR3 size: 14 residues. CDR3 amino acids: CASSLTEVRTEAFF. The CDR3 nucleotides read TGTGCCAGCAGCTTAACAGAAGTTCGGACTGAAGCTTTCTTT.

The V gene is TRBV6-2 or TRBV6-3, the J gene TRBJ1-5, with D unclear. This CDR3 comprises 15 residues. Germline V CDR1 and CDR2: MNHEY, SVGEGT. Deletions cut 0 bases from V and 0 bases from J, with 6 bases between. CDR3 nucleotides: TGTGCCAGCAGTTACTCGAGTGTTAGCAATCAGCCCCAGCATTTT. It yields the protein CASSYSSVSNQPQHF.